This TCR beta chain emerged from a study of radiation and T cells in renal cell carcinoma. Turning to the study itself: Nephrectomy followed 15 Gy stereotactic body radiation by 4 weeks.

The protocol was immunoSEQ multiplex PCR, while the TCRdb copy is restricted to in-frame clones and leaves out a portion. Here the sample spans 150,000 or so clones, about 85% being singletons. This clone was counted only a few times. Described time point: baseline pretreatment blood. The treatment denotes: 15 Gy SBRT to primary tumor, nephrectomy 4 weeks later. Radiation-treated patients gave blood at baseline, week 2 and week 4. Germline loops: CDR1 SGHKS, CDR2 YYEKEE (reference sequence). Trimming cost V 3 bases and J 6 bases; bases outside gene matches: 6. The CDR3 runs to 16 residues. The origin of this receptor is a woman aged 70 to 79 with renal cell carcinoma. The sample here was blood, taken from a patient whose treatment included radiotherapy and nephrectomy. V is TRBV5-5 and J is TRBJ1-6; 10 nucleotides line up with TRBD1. The CDR3 protein is CASSSFDRGLNSPLHF. CDR3 nucleotides: TGTGCCAGCAGCTCCTTCGACAGGGGGCTTAATTCACCCCTCCACTTT.